A single sample gave rise to the 30 T cell receptor beta chains below, sequenced in a study of shared clonotypes between healthy human individuals (dated by TCRdb to 2018 to 2020). For the CD8 naive samples, CD45RO-negative cells were positively selected for CCR7, yielding a CD45RA+CCR7+ population from which TemRA cells were excluded. To prepare the library, the immunoSEQ multiplex PCR assay was applied. The source is immuneACCESS, and TCRdb retained only in-frame sequences with V and J called. Part of the clones is not carried over; for the studies checked, unresolved V genes explain less than half of this, and the remainder is unexplained. In all, the sample holds approximately 2,000,000 clones, and roughly 95% of those were seen once. The top ten clones comprise approximately 1.6% of the sample. Sequencing was performed on naive CD8+ T cells from PBMCs. This specimen's cell subset or site label, interpreted: CD45RA+CCR7+. All receptors come from a man in his late teens or twenties in good health. Some clones in this sample may be carry-over from other donors' samples.

The CDR3 DNA is TGTGCCAGCAGCACAGCCCCCGGCTCCTTGAACACTGAAGCTTTCTTT. Its translation is CASSTAPGSLNTEAFF. The chain uses TRBV7-8 and TRBJ1-1, with D hard to call. V was pared by 5 bases and J by 0 bases, with 16 bases between. The CDR3 runs to 16 residues. Germline V gene sequence: CDR1 SGHVS, CDR2 FQNEAQ.

This chain links TRBV6-6 with TRBJ1-1; 9 nucleotides match TRBD1. This CDR3 region has 15 residues. Germline assignment: CDR1 MNHNY and CDR2 SVGAGI (reference sequence). The V segment lost 6 bases and the J segment 4 bases; nucleotides outside the gene matches: 9. CDR3 DNA sequence: TGTGCCAGCAGCTTGGACAGGGGAACGGGCACTGAAGCTTTCTTT. Its translation: CASSLDRGTGTEAFF.

The chain couples TRBV27 to TRBJ1-5; D is perhaps TRBD1 (6 bases). Trimming removed 2 bases from V and 4 bases from J, with 9 bases in between. CDR1 is MNHEY, CDR2 SMNVEV, per germline (reference sequence). The CDR3 is 14 residues long. The CDR3 sequence: CASSLRQENQPQHF. The CDR3 DNA follows: TGTGCCAGCAGTTTACGACAGGAGAATCAGCCCCAGCATTTT.

The chain's CDR3 is CASSQGSSLEQYF. CDR3 nucleotides: TGTGCCAGCAGCCAGGGCTCTAGCCTCGAGCAGTACTTC. The genes are TRBV4-2 and TRBJ2-7; the D gene is possibly TRBD2 (5 bases). Trimming shortened V by 3 bases and J by 6 bases, and 12 bases separated the two germline ends. Germline CDR1 reads LGHNA; CDR2 reads YNFKEQ. This CDR3 spans 13 amino acids.

This clone showed up just once. Other nucleotide sequences from this sample produce the same CDR3. The chain uses TRBV7-8 and TRBJ2-3, with D possibly matching TRBD2 (6 bases). V was trimmed by 1 base and J by 3 bases, leaving 11 bases between them. Germline assignment: CDR1 SGHVS and CDR2 FQNEAQ. This CDR3 is 15 amino acids long. The CDR3 loop reads CASSLVGGRTDTQYF. The CDR3 nucleotides are TGTGCCAGCAGCTTAGTGGGGGGAAGGACAGATACGCAGTATTTT. Using reference TRBV7-8 and TRBJ2-3 for the parts outside the CDR3, the full variable domain is GAGVSQSPRYKVAKRGQDVALRCDPISGHVSLFWYQQALGQGPEFLTYFQNEAQLDKSGLPSDRFFAERPEGSVSTLKIQRTQQEDSAVYLCASSLVGGRTDTQYFGPGTRLTVL.

The CDR3 loop is CASSSPPGHQSTDTQYF. CDR3 bases: TGTGCCAGCAGTTCCCCCCCGGGACACCAAAGCACAGATACGCAGTATTTT. The rearrangement joins TRBV27 to TRBJ2-3; a weak D match, TRBD1 (6 bases). The CDR3 is 17 residues long. Germline assignment: CDR1 MNHEY and CDR2 SMNVEV (reference sequence). V was trimmed by 4 bases and J by 0 bases, leaving 17 bases between them.

The rearrangement joins TRBV6-1 to TRBJ1-5; the D is unclear. Between the trimmed V and J ends, which lost 11 bases and 0 bases, there was a span of 14 bases. Germline V gene data show CDR1 as MNHNS and CDR2 as SASEGT. The CDR3 contains 14 residues. The CDR3: CAHGEGYSNQPQHF. The CDR3 DNA sequence: TGTGCCCACGGGGAGGGATATAGCAATCAGCCCCAGCATTTT.

The genes are TRBV6-5 and TRBJ2-1, with 12 nucleotides matching TRBD1. Losses at the gene ends were 2 bases for V and 8 bases for J; bases not matched to a gene: 7. The length of the CDR3 is 16 residues. The germline V gene has CDR1 MNHEY and CDR2 SVGAGI. The CDR3 sequence: CASSYSSGQGAHEQFF. The CDR3 coding sequence is TGTGCCAGCAGTTACAGTTCGGGACAGGGGGCGCATGAGCAGTTCTTC.

The V gene is TRBV7-9, the J gene TRBJ1-1; D is possibly TRBD1 (6 bases). Trimming cost V 4 bases and J 4 bases, with 16 bases left between them. Germline-derived CDR1 and CDR2 are SEHNR and FQNEAQ (reference sequence). The CDR3 has 15 residues. CDR3 nucleotide sequence: TGTGCCAGCAGCTGGCCGTCCGGGGGCCTCACTGAAGCTTTCTTT. Translated: CASSWPSGGLTEAFF. The full variable domain, with the rest looked up from reference TRBV7-9 and TRBJ1-1, is DTGVSQNPRHKITKRGQNVTFRCDPISEHNRLYWYRQTLGQGPEFLTYFQNEAQLEKSRLLSDRFSAERPKGSFSTLEIQRTEQGDSAMYLCASSWPSGGLTEAFFGQGTRLTVV.

This clone has only a few counts. The V call is TRBV6-5, the J call TRBJ2-7, with D possibly being TRBD2 (6 bases). V was cut by 0 bases and J by 3 bases, with 12 bases left in between. The CDR3 is made up of 15 amino acids. The germline V gene encodes CDR1 MNHEY and CDR2 SVGAGI. The CDR3 nucleotides read TGTGCCAGCAGTTACTCGGGTTCCGGGGGCTACGAGCAGTACTTC. It codes for CASSYSGSGGYEQYF.

The chain employs TRBV7-9 and TRBJ2-1; D perhaps matches TRBD2 (6 bases). This CDR3 is 16 amino acids long. Germline-derived CDR1 and CDR2 are SEHNR and FQNEAQ (reference sequence). V was cut by 2 bases and J by 7 bases, with 18 bases left in between. CDR3 DNA sequence: TGTGCCAGCAGCTTATCCGGCCCGTGGGGGAGGAATGAGCAGTTCTTC. This gives the protein CASSLSGPWGRNEQFF.

The rearrangement links TRBV15 to TRBJ2-5; TRBD1 matches 7 bases. The CDR3 totals 14 residues. Trimming took 3 bases from V and 1 from J; bases not matched to a gene: 2. The germline V gene encodes CDR1 LNHNV and CDR2 YYDKDF (reference sequence). DNA for the CDR3: TGTGCCACCAGCAGTAACAGGGGCCAAGAGACCCAGTACTTC. Its translation is CATSSNRGQETQYF.

With respect to this clone: Different DNA sequences within this sample yield the same CDR3. This chain joins TRBV27 and TRBJ2-7; TRBD2 might be the D (6 bases). The CDR3 is made up of 14 amino acids. Germline V gives CDR1 MNHEY, CDR2 SMNVEV (reference sequence). V was cut by 4 bases and J by 0 bases, with 10 bases left in between. The CDR3 DNA sequence: TGTGCCAGCAGTTCCCCCGGGAGCTCCTACGAGCAGTACTTC. It codes for CASSSPGSSYEQYF.

This sequence joins TRBV7-9 and TRBJ2-5; D is ambiguous. The end of the DNA is better explained by TRBJ2-7, so the J call may be wrong. CDR1 and CDR2 (germline): SEHNR, FQNEAQ (reference sequence). The CDR3 is 12 residues long. The CDR3 DNA follows: TGTGCCAGCAGGGGCAGCACTGTCGAGCAGTACTTC. Amino acid sequence: CASRGSTVEQYF.

This chain joins TRBV27 and TRBJ2-2; D gene ambiguous. CDR1 is MNHEY and CDR2 is SMNVEV in the germline V gene (reference sequence). CDR3 size: 14 residues. V lost 7 bases and J 1 base, leaving 10 bases between the germline ends. Written as DNA, the CDR3 is TGTGCCAGCACGCCCGGAGTGAACACCGGGGAGCTGTTTTTT. Encoded protein: CASTPGVNTGELFF.

This chain joins TRBV27 and TRBJ2-7; 8 bases agree with TRBD1. Per germline, CDR1 MNHEY and CDR2 SMNVEV (reference sequence). With 5 bases clipped from V and 3 bases from J, the junction kept 6 bases outside the gene matches. The CDR3 contains 14 residues. The CDR3 sequence: CASSADRGDYEQYF. For the CDR3, the DNA is TGTGCCAGCAGTGCCGACAGGGGCGACTACGAGCAGTACTTC.

The chain employs TRBV9 and TRBJ2-7; no clear D. The CDR3 is 12 amino acids. In germline, CDR1 is SGDLS, CDR2 YYNGEE. V shed 0 bases and J shed 7 bases, with 8 bases lying between them. The CDR3 spells CASSVVVGEQYF. In DNA form, the CDR3 reads TGTGCCAGCAGCGTAGTTGTTGGAGAGCAGTACTTC.

The J gene is TRBJ1-1, the V gene TRBV11-3; tentatively, D is TRBD1 (5 bases). Per the germline V gene, CDR1 is SGHNT and CDR2 is YENEEA. The germline V and J ends were trimmed by 5 bases and 1 base, with 8 bases remaining between them. The CDR3 totals 13 residues. CDR3 protein: CASSLTGNTEAFF. The CDR3 region has the DNA TGTGCCAGCAGCCTCACAGGGAACACTGAAGCTTTCTTT.

The chain employs TRBV7-3 and TRBJ1-1; 7 bases align to TRBD1. The CDR3 is 13 amino acids. In germline, CDR1 is SGHTA, CDR2 FQGTGA. Unmatched junction bases numbered 6, after V lost 3 bases and J lost 8 bases. CDR3 nucleotides: TGTGCCAGCAGCTTGACAGGGCCGGGGGAAGCTTTCTTT. It translates to CASSLTGPGEAFF.

The genes are TRBV5-6 and TRBJ1-1; D remains ambiguous. Germline CDR1 is SGHDT and CDR2 is YYEEEE. The V and J ends lost 1 base and 2 bases respectively, with 12 bases between them. This CDR3 spans 15 amino acids. The DNA of the CDR3 is TGTGCCAGCAGCTTGACAGCCTCCCTTAACACTGAAGCTTTCTTT. Its translation is CASSLTASLNTEAFF.

Concerning this clone: This CDR3 is also generated by other DNA sequences in the sample. This rearrangement joins TRBV4-3 to TRBJ2-7; TRBD1 is a possible D gene (5 bases). The CDR3 spans 15 residues. Trimming took 0 bases from V and 0 from J, leaving 9 bases between them. Germline CDR1 is LGHNA and CDR2 is YSLEER. CDR3 bases: TGCGCCAGCAGCCAAGATTGGGGCAGCTCCTACGAGCAGTACTTC. Protein product: CASSQDWGSSYEQYF.

With regard to this clone: Other DNA sequences within the sample encode an identical CDR3. The chain combines TRBV13 with TRBJ1-3, with D possibly being TRBD1 (5 bases). The CDR3 has 14 amino acids. V shed 5 bases and J shed 2 bases, with 10 bases lying between them. Germline CDR1 is PRHDT and CDR2 is FYEKMQ (reference sequence). CDR3 sequence (DNA): TGTGCCAGCAGCCCGCGGGGCACTGGAAACACCATATATTTT. It codes for CASSPRGTGNTIYF.

Regarding this clone: The sample has other DNA sequences that encode this CDR3 too. The rearrangement joins TRBV9 to TRBJ1-2; D unresolved. The V gene's germline CDR1 is SGDLS and CDR2 YYNGEE. There are 13 residues in the CDR3. V lost 0 bases, J lost 5 bases, and 8 bases lay in between. CDR3 nucleotides: TGTGCCAGCAGCGTAGCTCGGGGTTATGGCTACACCTTC. This encodes CASSVARGYGYTF.

In DNA form, the CDR3 reads TGTGCCAGCAGTTACTTCACTGAAGCTTTCTTT. Amino acid sequence: CASSYFTEAFF. The V gene is TRBV6-6, the J gene TRBJ1-1; D not resolved. CDR1 and CDR2 from the germline V gene are MNHNY and SVGAGI (reference sequence). V was shortened by 1 base and J by 4 bases, with 1 base between the two germline ends. The CDR3 runs 11 residues.

Worth noting for this clone: Other nucleotide sequences in the sample specify the same CDR3. The genes are TRBV27 and TRBJ1-2, with TRBD1 as a possible D gene (6 bases). Germline CDR1 and CDR2: MNHEY and SMNVEV (reference sequence). V was clipped by 2 bases and J by 6 bases, with 10 bases between them. CDR3 size: 13 residues. DNA for the CDR3: TGTGCCAGCAGTTTAAAAGGGGGGGATGGCTACACCTTC. It specifies CASSLKGGDGYTF.

The chain combines TRBV28 with TRBJ2-2; 9 bases fit TRBD1. Germline V gene data show CDR1 as MDHEN and CDR2 as SYDVKM. This CDR3 is 15 amino acids long. The V gene end was trimmed by 8 bases and the J gene end by 3 bases; junction bases not matched to a gene: 7. As DNA, the CDR3 is TGTGCCAGCGACTACAGGGGGCAAGACACCGGGGAGCTGTTTTTT. Protein sequence: CASDYRGQDTGELFF.

CDR3 bases: TGTGCCAGCAGTGAAAAGACAGGGCGGTGGAAGCAGTTCTTC. It translates to CASSEKTGRWKQFF. V usage is TRBV6-1 and J usage is TRBJ2-1; TRBD1 aligns across 7 bases. The CDR3 extends over 14 amino acids. Germline V gene sequence: CDR1 MNHNS, CDR2 SASEGT. With V trimmed by 2 bases and J by 11 bases, 9 bases remained unmatched.

The J gene is TRBJ2-7, the V gene TRBV27; 8 bases fit TRBD2. Germline trimming cut 7 bases from V and 3 bases from J; bases unmatched to any gene: 11. The CDR3 is 15 residues long. Germline V gene lookup returns CDR1 MNHEY and CDR2 SMNVEV (reference sequence). This CDR3 reads CASTSGLADNYEQYF. CDR3 DNA sequence: TGTGCCAGCACTTCAGGACTAGCAGATAACTACGAGCAGTACTTC.

V gene TRBV18 combines with J gene TRBJ2-1; TRBD2 matches at 7 bases. Germline V gene data show CDR1 as KGHSH and CDR2 as LQKENI. V lost 5 bases and J lost 8; bases outside the gene matches: 18. This CDR3 comprises 17 residues. The CDR3 nucleotides read TGTGCCAGCTCATCATCCCTAGCGGCGCGAGGGATGGATGAGCAGTTCTTC. Its protein product is CASSSSLAARGMDEQFF.

This sequence joins TRBV10-3 and TRBJ2-7, with 12 bases that match TRBD2. Trimming at V came to 7 bases and at J to 5 bases, leaving 3 bases not matched to a gene. From germline, CDR1 is ENHRY and CDR2 SYGVKD. The CDR3 totals 13 residues. CDR3 in DNA: TGTGCCATCACGGCTAGCGGGAGGGACGAGCAGTACTTC. This gives the protein CAITASGRDEQYF.